This TCR beta chain was profiled in a study of post-analysis software for immune sequencing data. Study-level background: Recorded disease courses covered relapsing-remitting, secondary progressive and progressive-relapsing multiple sclerosis. Some patients had no subtype annotation.

General study points: Normalized Chao1 diversity was significantly lower in multiple sclerosis patients than in controls. Higher frequency in patients than in controls was seen for several TRBV segments, with TRBV5-6, TRBV5-1 and TRBV20-1 among them.

Every TCR beta cDNA library bore unique molecular identifiers. Input amounts of about 0.85 to 10 million T cells were used. These gave roughly 500,000 cDNA molecules, so each molecule approximated one T cell. TCRdb reprocessed the PCR reads via MiXCR and lists one record per CDR3 protein. The repertoire includes fewer than 700,000 distinct CDR3 sequences, 44% of them detected once, and 1.5% to 2% sits in the top ten. CDR3 length equals 13 residues. Germline CDR1 GTSNPN, CDR2 SVGIG (reference sequence). The V segment lost 7 bases and the J segment 2 bases; nucleotides outside the gene matches: 4. With respect to this clonotype: Its antigen remains unidentified.

The specimen was blood. This clonotype was sampled from a girl aged 5 to 17 with multiple sclerosis. The chain employs TRBV30 and TRBJ2-7; 11 positions match TRBD2. As DNA, the CDR3 is TGTGCCTTACGGACTAGCGGGCCCTACGAGCAGTACTTC. This encodes CALRTSGPYEQYF.